This entry lists 21 T cell receptor beta chains sequenced from one sample in a study of T cell repertoires in cytomegalovirus infection. Via MiXCR, TCRdb re-called the reads, giving one row per CDR3 protein. This sample has some 390,000 distinct CDR3 sequences; 15% to 20% occur once, and the top ten carry about 10%. The specimen sequenced was PBMCs. The receptors were gathered from a human donor in good health (CMV status not recorded). Some clones in this sample may be carry-over from other donors' samples.

In this sample, this clonotype turned up many times. This chain connects TRBV7-2 to TRBJ2-5; TRBD2 agrees at 8 bases. With 6 bases clipped from V and 4 bases from J, the junction kept 7 bases outside the gene matches. The CDR3 is made up of 14 amino acids. CDR1 and CDR2 (germline): SGHTA, FQGNSA. CDR3 sequence: CASRGGSGRETQYF. The CDR3 DNA is TGTGCCAGCAGGGGGGGAAGCGGGAGAGAGACCCAGTACTTC.

A few counts support this clonotype. The CDR3 protein is CASSGAQGVVSNQPQHF. CDR3 in DNA: TGTGCCAGCAGCGGAGCCCAGGGGGTCGTTAGCAATCAGCCCCAGCATTTT. J is TRBJ1-5 and V is TRBV2; 7 nucleotides align to TRBD1. The CDR3 extends over 17 amino acids. The germline CDR1 and CDR2 sequences are SNHLY and FYNNEI. V trimming: 6 bases; J trimming: 0 bases; junction bases outside the gene matches: 11.

This chain uses TRBV28 with TRBJ2-3, with 7 nucleotides matching TRBD1. The CDR3 consists of 16 residues. Unmatched junction bases numbered 9, after V lost 4 bases and J lost 2 bases. Germline V gene data show CDR1 as MDHEN and CDR2 as SYDVKM. CDR3 DNA sequence: TGTGCCAGCAGTTCTACCGGGACAGTAGACACAGATACGCAGTATTTT. Translating gives CASSSTGTVDTDTQYF.

This chain links TRBV20-1 with TRBJ2-7; D gene unclear. Trimming took 0 bases from V and 4 from J, leaving 13 bases between them. The germline V gene has CDR1 DFQATT and CDR2 SNEGSKA (reference sequence). The CDR3 spans 14 residues. In nucleotides, the CDR3 is TGCAGTGCTAGAGATTCGGCCCGAGTGTACGAGCAGTACTTC. The encoded protein is CSARDSARVYEQYF.

The sample holds many counts of this clonotype. This sequence joins TRBV7-2 and TRBJ1-2; D is unclear. Germline assignment: CDR1 SGHTA and CDR2 FQGNSA. Between the trimmed V and J ends, which lost 4 bases and 2 bases, there was a span of 8 bases. The CDR3 is 13 residues long. Here the CDR3 DNA reads TGTGCCAGCAGCTCCAACAGCAACTATGGCTACACCTTC. Translated: CASSSNSNYGYTF.

This clonotype was found a few times. CDR3 nucleotides: TGTGCCAGCAGCTCAACCCCAGGACAGGGACCCACTGAAGCTTTCTTT. It specifies CASSSTPGQGPTEAFF. V is TRBV28 and J is TRBJ1-1, with 8 bases identical to TRBD1. J was trimmed by 4 bases and V by 6 bases; bases with no gene match: 13. The CDR3 runs to 16 residues. CDR1 MDHEN and CDR2 SYDVKM come from the germline V gene.

The J gene is TRBJ2-7, the V gene TRBV20-1; D is ambiguous. V was trimmed by 3 bases and J by 3 bases, leaving 18 bases between them. The CDR3 is 15 amino acids. Germline V gene sequence: CDR1 DFQATT, CDR2 SNEGSKA (reference sequence). CDR3 sequence (DNA): TGCAGTGCTAGCGACCGGTCTAGAGGCCTCTACGAGCAGTACTTC. Translating it yields CSASDRSRGLYEQYF.

This clonotype was recorded at least ten times. The V and J genes are TRBV7-9 and TRBJ1-5; TRBD1 is a possible D gene (5 bases). The CDR3 is 13 amino acids. The germline gives CDR1 SEHNR, CDR2 FQNEAQ (reference sequence). CDR3 sequence: CGDLTSSNQPQHF. In nucleotides, the CDR3 is TGTGGGGACCTTACATCAAGCAATCAGCCCCAGCATTTT.

In this sample, this clonotype turned up a few times. V is TRBV5-4 and J is TRBJ2-1; D perhaps matches TRBD2 (6 bases). The V gene's germline CDR1 is SGHNT and CDR2 YYREEE (reference sequence). The V end was cut by 4 bases, the J end by 7 bases, with 12 bases between. This CDR3 is built from 13 residues. The CDR3 DNA is TGTGCCAGCAGCAATAGGGACTTTAATGAGCAGTTCTTC. The encoded protein is CASSNRDFNEQFF.

The chain has TRBV7-6 and TRBJ2-3; the D is unclear. The germline CDR1 and CDR2 sequences are SGHVS and FNYEAQ. V dropped 5 bases and J dropped 2 bases, with 11 bases sitting between them. The CDR3 is 14 residues long. In DNA, the CDR3 is TGTGCCAGCAGCGTCCGACGCTACACAGATACGCAGTATTTT. Protein sequence: CASSVRRYTDTQYF. The full variable domain, in which reference TRBV7-6 and TRBJ2-3 provide the parts outside the CDR3, is GAGVSQSPRYKVTKRGQDVALRCDPISGHVSLYWYRQALGQGPEFLTYFNYEAQQDKSGLPNDRFSAERPEGSISTLTIQRTEQRDSAMYRCASSVRRYTDTQYFGPGTRLTVL.

This clonotype has ten or more counts. The genes are TRBV7-2 and TRBJ2-5; D uncertain. V was clipped by 5 bases and J by 0 bases, with 7 bases between them. Germline V lookup: CDR1 SGHTA, CDR2 FQGNSA. The CDR3 totals 13 residues. The DNA of the CDR3 is TGTGCCAGCAGCAAACGGTACCAAGAGACCCAGTACTTC. Its translation: CASSKRYQETQYF.

This clonotype was recorded a few times. The chain joins TRBV6-2 or TRBV6-3 to TRBJ2-7; tentatively, D is TRBD2 (6 bases). Germline assignment: CDR1 MNHEY and CDR2 SVGEGT. CDR3 length: 13 residues. V dropped 6 bases and J dropped 0 bases, with 9 bases sitting between them. The chain's CDR3 is CASSREISYEQYF. The CDR3 DNA reads TGTGCCAGCAGCCGGGAGATCTCCTACGAGCAGTACTTC.

This clonotype was counted only a few times. This sequence joins TRBV4-2 and TRBJ1-5; D gene ambiguous. The CDR3 length is 16 residues. The germline CDR1 and CDR2 sequences are LGHNA and YNFKEQ. Trimming left V 0 bases short and J 6 bases short, with 15 bases between. This CDR3 is CASSQERLQIPQPQHF. CDR3 nucleotides: TGTGCCAGCAGCCAAGAACGATTACAGATCCCTCAGCCCCAGCATTTT.

This clonotype was seen only once. The J gene is TRBJ2-1, the V gene TRBV20-1; 7 bases line up with TRBD2. The V segment lost 5 bases and the J segment 6 bases; nucleotides outside the gene matches: 13. CDR3 length: 15 amino acids. Per the germline V gene, CDR1 is DFQATT and CDR2 is SNEGSKA (reference sequence). The CDR3 sequence: CSAQRGGGPRNEQFF. The CDR3 DNA follows: TGCAGTGCTCAACGCGGGGGAGGGCCTCGCAATGAGCAGTTCTTC.

This clonotype came up a few times. The chain recombines TRBV5-1 with TRBJ1-1; no definite D call. Between the trimmed V and J ends, which lost 0 bases and 5 bases, there was a span of 14 bases. Germline V CDR1 and CDR2: SGHRS, YFSETQ. The CDR3 extends over 15 amino acids. CDR3 DNA: TGCGCCAGCAGCTTGGCGGTATCGGGTGGGACTGAAGCTTTCTTT. It yields the protein CASSLAVSGGTEAFF.

This chain connects TRBV7-6 to TRBJ2-2; D perhaps matches TRBD2 (5 bases). The V and J ends lost 6 bases and 4 bases respectively, with 15 bases between them. Germline V gene sequence: CDR1 SGHVS, CDR2 FNYEAQ. The CDR3 is 15 amino acids. The chain's CDR3 is CASRPLGSATGELFF. DNA for the CDR3: TGTGCCAGCAGACCACTAGGCTCGGCCACCGGGGAGCTGTTTTTT.

This chain links TRBV29-1 with TRBJ2-3; unclear D gene. CDR3 length: 12 residues. Germline assignment: CDR1 SQVTM and CDR2 ANQGSEA. With 7 bases removed from V and 1 base from J, the gap between germline ends came to 9 bases. The CDR3: CSESRGTDTQYF. In DNA, the CDR3 is TGCAGCGAGTCCCGGGGCACAGATACGCAGTATTTT.

This clonotype was detected only a few times. This chain links TRBV5-4 with TRBJ1-1, with 7 nucleotides matching TRBD1. The germline gives CDR1 SGHNT, CDR2 YYREEE (reference sequence). The V and J ends lost 4 bases and 0 bases, in that order; junction bases with no gene match: 6. The CDR3 is 15 amino acids. The CDR3 loop is CASSTRQGMNTEAFF. Here the CDR3 DNA reads TGTGCCAGCAGCACGCGACAGGGCATGAACACTGAAGCTTTCTTT.

A word on this clonotype: A single base separates this from a much larger clone, so it may be a read error. The J gene is TRBJ2-5, the V gene TRBV3-1; 10 nucleotides match TRBD2. CDR3 length: 14 residues. CDR1 is LGHDT, CDR2 YNNKEL, per germline (reference sequence). The V segment lost 4 bases and the J segment 3 bases; nucleotides outside the gene matches: 2. The CDR3 here is CASSRGLAEETQYF. Here the CDR3 DNA reads TGTGCCAGCAGCCGAGGACTAGCGGAAGAGACCCAGTACTTC.

This clonotype has ten or more counts. The chain links TRBV20-1 to TRBJ1-1; D uncertain. Per germline, CDR1 DFQATT and CDR2 SNEGSKA (reference sequence). This CDR3 is 14 amino acids long. The V and J ends lost 3 bases and 0 bases respectively, with 11 bases between them. CDR3 DNA sequence: TGCAGTGCTAGTTTTTACCGATTGAACACTGAAGCTTTCTTT. Protein: CSASFYRLNTEAFF.

This clonotype was seen only a few times. V is TRBV20-1 and J is TRBJ2-1; possible D gene TRBD1, 6 bases. V was pared by 0 bases and J by 5 bases, with 11 bases between. The CDR3 is 14 amino acids. Germline V gene lookup returns CDR1 DFQATT and CDR2 SNEGSKA (reference sequence). The CDR3 region has the DNA TGCAGTGCTAGAGATCCCAGGGACAACAATGAGCAGTTCTTC. It is translated as CSARDPRDNNEQFF.